The 23 T cell receptor beta chains reported below all come from one sample, sequenced in a study of blood T cell repertoires in COVID-19. Assay used: immunoSEQ multiplex PCR; TCRdb lists only in-frame clones, some missing. The table includes about 240,000 clones, 86% detected once. The sequenced sample was peripheral blood. The source of these receptors is an elderly man with acute or convalescent COVID-19.

This chain connects TRBV5-1 to TRBJ2-1, with D tentatively TRBD1 (5 bases). The CDR3 spans 15 residues. Germline lookup yields CDR1 SGHRS and CDR2 YFSETQ. V lost 3 bases and J 6 bases, leaving 16 bases between the germline ends. CDR3 sequence: CASSSTGASGNEQFF. The CDR3 DNA follows: TGCGCCAGCAGCTCTACAGGAGCCTCTGGCAATGAGCAGTTCTTC.

In its sample, this clone was seen once. The CDR3 DNA is TGCAGCTCGGATGCAGGGTCCGGGGAGCTGTTTTTT. Translating it yields CSSDAGSGELFF. The chain is built from TRBV29-1 and TRBJ2-2; perhaps TRBD1 as D (5 bases). This CDR3 has 12 amino acids. Deletions cut 8 bases from V and 6 bases from J, with 13 bases between. The germline CDR1 and CDR2 sequences are SQVTM and ANQGSEA.

The chain recombines TRBV28 with TRBJ1-3; D is perhaps TRBD1 (6 bases). V was pared by 6 bases and J by 2 bases, with 14 bases between. Germline V gene sequence: CDR1 MDHEN, CDR2 SYDVKM. The CDR3 is 15 amino acids. CDR3 coding DNA: TGTGCCAGCAGACGTCAGGGGCTCACTGGAAACACCATATATTTT. Translating gives CASRRQGLTGNTIYF.

This chain joins TRBV6-5 and TRBJ1-3, with 8 positions matching TRBD1. The length of the CDR3 is 13 residues. Trimming at V came to 11 bases and at J to 4 bases, leaving 7 bases not matched to a gene. Germline CDR1 reads MNHEY; CDR2 reads SVGAGI. The CDR3 nucleotides read TGTGCCGTTAGGACAGGGCCAGGAAACACCATATATTTT. This gives the protein CAVRTGPGNTIYF.

This clone was detected only a few times. The chain recombines TRBV10-3 with TRBJ2-2; possibly TRBD2 for D (5 bases). Germline V gene sequence: CDR1 ENHRY, CDR2 SYGVKD. This CDR3 is built from 19 residues. V lost 2 bases to trimming and J lost 0 bases, with 19 bases between them. The CDR3 DNA reads TGTGCCATCAGTGAGGTCGGAGGCCCGACCCCTACGAACACCGGGGAGCTGTTTTTT. Its translation: CAISEVGGPTPTNTGELFF.

This clone was picked up a small number of times. The chain links TRBV5-6 to TRBJ2-3, with a possible D match to TRBD2 (5 bases). There are 13 residues in the CDR3. The germline V and J ends were trimmed by 1 base and 6 bases, with 9 bases remaining between them. Germline V gene lookup returns CDR1 SGHDT and CDR2 YYEEEE. DNA of the CDR3: TGTGCCAGCAGCTTGTACGGGGAGGATACGCAGTATTTT. As protein: CASSLYGEDTQYF.

The chain employs TRBV4-1 and TRBJ1-6; D not certain. The V end was cut by 0 bases, the J end by 9 bases, with 18 bases between. The germline CDR1 and CDR2 sequences are MGHRA and YSYEKL. The CDR3 has 17 amino acids. The CDR3: CASSQEPAGSRGSPLHF. CDR3 DNA: TGCGCCAGCAGCCAAGAACCAGCGGGGTCGCGGGGTTCACCCCTCCACTTT.

This chain uses TRBV18 with TRBJ2-5; D is unresolved. Looked up from germline, CDR1 is KGHSH and CDR2 is LQKENI. The CDR3 consists of 13 residues. The V gene lost 5 bases and the J gene lost 2 bases, with 9 bases spanning the gap. CDR3 DNA: TGTGCCAGCTCAAATAATTATCAAGAGACCCAGTACTTC. Its translation: CASSNNYQETQYF.

This clone was counted a few times. V usage is TRBV2 and J usage is TRBJ1-3; D gene unclear. The CDR3 totals 14 residues. Trimming removed 7 bases from V and 1 base from J, with 11 bases in between. The V gene's germline CDR1 is SNHLY and CDR2 FYNNEI. DNA for the CDR3: TGTGCCAGCACCGAGGGCTTATCTGGAAACACCATATATTTT. The encoded protein is CASTEGLSGNTIYF. The complete variable domain, with remaining parts taken from reference TRBV2 and TRBJ1-3, reads EPEVTQTPSHQVTQMGQEVILRCVPISNHLYFYWYRQILGQKVEFLVSFYNNEISEKSEIFDDQFSVERPDGSNFTLKIRSTKLEDSAMYFCASTEGLSGNTIYFGEGSWLTVV.

This sequence joins TRBV2 and TRBJ2-3; 7 bases align to TRBD2. V lost 4 bases to trimming and J lost 9 bases; unmatched junction nucleotides: 7. The germline gives CDR1 SNHLY, CDR2 FYNNEI. The CDR3 is made up of 13 amino acids. The DNA for the CDR3 is TGTGCCAGCAGTGCCGCGGGGGAAGGGACGCAGTATTTT. This translates into CASSAAGEGTQYF.

The chain combines TRBV7-9 with TRBJ1-5; D is unresolved. V was clipped by 4 bases and J by 1 base, with 8 bases between them. Germline CDR1 and CDR2: SEHNR and FQNEAQ (reference sequence). The CDR3 extends over 14 amino acids. Written as DNA, the CDR3 is TGTGCCAGCAGCTCTCCCGGGAGCAATCAGCCCCAGCATTTT. Amino acid sequence: CASSSPGSNQPQHF.

V is TRBV19 and J is TRBJ2-1; maybe TRBD2 (7 bases). The CDR3 is 16 amino acids. Per the germline V gene, CDR1 is LNHDA and CDR2 is SQIVND (reference sequence). With 4 bases removed from V and 6 bases from J, the gap between germline ends came to 19 bases. The CDR3 is CASSRLGGRSSNEQFF. In DNA form, the CDR3 reads TGTGCCAGTAGTAGGCTCGGGGGGCGAAGTTCCAATGAGCAGTTCTTC.

This clone was observed a handful of times. The V gene is TRBV27, the J gene TRBJ1-6; D unresolved. Trimming shortened V by 6 bases and J by 2 bases, and 17 bases separated the two germline ends. The CDR3 totals 17 residues. Per the germline V gene, CDR1 is MNHEY and CDR2 is SMNVEV (reference sequence). In nucleotides, the CDR3 is TGTGCCAGCAGCCCTACCCGCGGAGCCGCCTATAATTCACCCCTCCACTTT. Amino acid sequence: CASSPTRGAAYNSPLHF.

Worth noting for this clone: The identical CDR3 is also encoded by other nucleotide sequences in the sample. This sequence joins TRBV28 and TRBJ1-1; D is undetermined. The CDR3 is 13 amino acids. Deletions cut 6 bases from V and 1 base from J, with 9 bases between. Germline loops: CDR1 MDHEN, CDR2 SYDVKM. As DNA, the CDR3 is TGTGCCAGCAGCTACCCAGGGAACACTGAAGCTTTCTTT. This translates into CASSYPGNTEAFF.

This sequence joins TRBV7-8 and TRBJ2-1, with D unresolved. Trimming stripped 0 bases from V and 8 bases from J, with 11 bases between. The CDR3 loop spans 14 amino acids. The V gene's germline CDR1 is SGHVS and CDR2 FQNEAQ. The CDR3 DNA reads as TGTGCCAGCAGCTTAGCCGGCCAGGTCTATGAGCAGTTCTTC. Translation: CASSLAGQVYEQFF.

The chain uses TRBV7-8 and TRBJ2-7, with a possible D match to TRBD2 (5 bases). This CDR3 is 15 amino acids long. V gave up 1 base and J gave up 3 bases, with 13 bases separating them. The V gene's germline CDR1 is SGHVS and CDR2 FQNEAQ. CDR3 nucleotides: TGTGCCAGCAGCTTAGTGTTATACGGGAACTACGAGCAGTACTTC. It translates to CASSLVLYGNYEQYF.

The chain uses TRBV4-2 and TRBJ1-3; D unresolved. V was pared by 1 base and J by 0 bases, with 10 bases between. The germline V gene has CDR1 LGHNA and CDR2 YNFKEQ. The CDR3 length is 16 residues. The CDR3 DNA reads as TGTGCCAGCAGCCAAGCTGGCGGACTCTCTGGAAACACCATATATTTT. Its protein is CASSQAGGLSGNTIYF.

This clone has a handful of counts. This chain joins TRBV7-3 and TRBJ2-7; D unclear. Between the trimmed V and J ends, which lost 5 bases and 1 base, there was a span of 9 bases. From germline, CDR1 is SGHTA and CDR2 FQGTGA. There are 13 residues in the CDR3. The CDR3 DNA sequence: TGTGCCAGCAGCCAAGTGGAGTCCTACGAGCAGTACTTC. Translation gives CASSQVESYEQYF.

This clone was seen once. V is TRBV5-4 and J is TRBJ2-2; the D is unclear. CDR1 is SGHNT and CDR2 is YYREEE in the germline V gene (reference sequence). CDR3 length: 13 residues. The V end was cut by 5 bases, the J end by 4 bases, with 9 bases between. The CDR3 bases are TGTGCCAGCAGTTCCGTGCGCACCGGGGAGCTGTTTTTT. Encoded protein: CASSSVRTGELFF.

The chain recombines TRBV7-4 with TRBJ1-5; possible D gene TRBD1, 6 bases. Germline CDR1 SGHVT, CDR2 SQSDAQ. There are 15 residues in the CDR3. The V end was cut by 9 bases, the J end by 3 bases, with 18 bases between. The CDR3 loop is CARSPDRNSNQPQHF. CDR3 bases: TGTGCCAGGAGTCCTGACAGGAACTCCAATCAGCCCCAGCATTTT.

The chain links TRBV7-9 to TRBJ1-1, with TRBD1 matching 9 bases. V shed 1 base and J 11 bases; nucleotides not matched to a gene: 5. The CDR3 spans 13 residues. CDR1 is SEHNR and CDR2 is FQNEAQ in the germline V gene (reference sequence). This CDR3 is CASSLGQGVRAFF. The CDR3, as DNA: TGTGCCAGCAGCTTAGGACAGGGGGTAAGGGCTTTCTTT.

This clone was counted once. The V and J genes are TRBV5-6 and TRBJ1-3; 7 bases match TRBD1. Unmatched junction bases numbered 6, after V lost 4 bases and J lost 5 bases. The CDR3 is 14 amino acids. Germline V CDR1 and CDR2: SGHDT, YYEEEE. This CDR3 is CASSVGQLRNTIYF. DNA of the CDR3: TGTGCCAGCAGCGTGGGACAGTTAAGAAACACCATATATTTT.

This sequence joins TRBV18 and TRBJ2-5; TRBD2 matches at 7 bases. The CDR3 loop spans 14 amino acids. V lost 4 bases, J lost 5 bases, and 7 bases stayed unmatched. Germline V CDR1 and CDR2: KGHSH, LQKENI. The CDR3 DNA reads TGTGCCAGCTCACTCGCCGCGGGGGTGGAGACCCAGTACTTC. Residues: CASSLAAGVETQYF.